This T cell receptor beta chain comes out of a study of control samples from healthy donors and cancer patients. Trimming took 5 bases from V and 0 from J; bases not matched to a gene: 3. This CDR3 has 15 residues. Germline values: CDR1 SEHNR, CDR2 FQNEAQ (reference sequence). The table came from immunoSEQ multiplex PCR; TCRdb's copy has only in-frame clones and leaves some out. This sample carries approximately 86,000 clones, 70% to 90% of them seen once, and the ten largest clones take 2.1%. V usage is TRBV7-9 and J usage is TRBJ2-3; TRBD1 agrees at 9 bases. Sequenced sample: blood. The receptor was derived from a woman aged 40 to 50 in good health. CDR3 in amino acids: CASSPGQGSTDTQYF. The CDR3 DNA sequence: TGTGCCAGCAGCCCAGGACAGGGGAGCACAGATACGCAGTATTTT.